These T cell receptor beta chains were read from a single sample in a study of regulatory T cells in long-lasting Graves disease. TCRdb used MiXCR to reprocess the multiplex PCR reads, holding one entry per CDR3 protein. The sample includes hundreds of thousands of distinct CDR3 sequences, roughly a sixth seen only once; the top ten take 20% to 25%. The sample in question was peripheral blood mononuclear cells (PBMCs), obtained at new diagnosis, from a patient treated with antithyroid drugs. These receptors came from a female donor with Graves disease. The CDR3 runs from the conserved cysteine through the conserved F or W. A D gene is named only where the DNA matches it firmly. The size field is filled for only some rows; it gives once, few, many or a size class.

D: -; size: few; V: TRBV4-3; J: TRBJ1-2; DNA: TGCGCCAGCAGCCAAGAAATGGGGATGGGCTACACCTTC; CDR3: CASSQEMGMGYTF
D: TRBD1; size: many; V: TRBV27; J: TRBJ2-7; DNA: TGTGCCAGCAGTTTATCGCAGAACACAGGGGGCTACGAGCAGTACTTC; CDR3: CASSLSQNTGGYEQYF
D: TRBD1; size: many; V: TRBV7-3; J: TRBJ1-1; DNA: TGTGCCAGCAGCCCAACCCCGACAGGGGGGAACACTGAAGCTTTCTTT; CDR3: CASSPTPTGGNTEAFF
D: TRBD1; size: many; V: TRBV9; J: TRBJ2-1; DNA: TGTGCCAGCAGCGTTCGGGACAGGGGACACAATGAGCAGTTCTTC; CDR3: CASSVRDRGHNEQFF
D: TRBD1; size: -; V: TRBV6-1; J: TRBJ2-5; DNA: TGTGCCACCGAGGACAGGGTCCAAGAGACCCAGTACTTC; CDR3: CATEDRVQETQYF
D: -; size: -; V: TRBV12-3/TRBV12-4; J: TRBJ2-1; DNA: TGTGCCAGCAGTTTTTGGGACAGGGTGACTAGCGGGCCCCCCGCCAATGAGCAGTTCTTC; CDR3: CASSFWDRVTSGPPANEQFF
D: TRBD1; size: -; V: TRBV3-1; J: TRBJ1-2; DNA: TGTGCCAGCAGCTTAGCTGGGACAGGAGACTATGGCTACACCTTC; CDR3: CASSLAGTGDYGYTF
D: TRBD2; size: -; V: TRBV9; J: TRBJ2-5; DNA: TGTGCCAGCAGCGAAACTAGCGGGAGTTTAGAGACCCAGTACTTC; CDR3: CASSETSGSLETQYF
D: -; size: many; V: TRBV24-1; J: TRBJ2-5; DNA: TGTGCCACCAGTGCGGGGACACGGGCCGGGGAGACCCAGTACTTC; CDR3: CATSAGTRAGETQYF
D: TRBD2; size: -; V: TRBV2; J: TRBJ2-5; DNA: TGTGCCAGCAGCCAGGGGCTAGCGGGAGTGCTCGACGAGACCCAGTACTTC; CDR3: CASSQGLAGVLDETQYF
D: -; size: many; V: TRBV18; J: TRBJ2-3; DNA: TGTGCCAGCTCACCCCCAGGAACAGATACGCAGTATTTT; CDR3: CASSPPGTDTQYF
D: -; size: many; V: TRBV4-3; J: TRBJ2-3; DNA: TGCGCCAGCAGCCAGGAGTCAGGGCCTAGCACAGATACGCAGTATTTT; CDR3: CASSQESGPSTDTQYF
D: -; size: many; V: TRBV6-1; J: TRBJ2-7; DNA: TGTGCCAGCAGTACCCAGATCGGGATCTACGAGCAGTACTTC; CDR3: CASSTQIGIYEQYF
D: -; size: -; V: TRBV6-1; J: TRBJ2-3; DNA: TGTGCCAGCAGAGATCACCGGGGCATAGATACGCAGTATTTT; CDR3: CASRDHRGIDTQYF
D: -; size: few; V: TRBV10-2; J: TRBJ1-6; DNA: TGCGCCAGCAGTGAGATGTCGTCAGGCGGAAATAATTCACCCCTCCACTTT; CDR3: CASSEMSSGGNNSPLHF
D: -; size: -; V: TRBV6-2/TRBV6-3; J: TRBJ1-5; DNA: TGTGCCAGCGAGGGGATCGCCAGGCGGTATCAGCCCCAGCATTTT; CDR3: CASEGIARRYQPQHF
D: -; size: many; V: TRBV10-1; J: TRBJ2-1; DNA: TGCGCCAGCAGTAAGAGTTATCGTACCGGGACCTCACCCTACAATGAGCAGTTCTTC; CDR3: CASSKSYRTGTSPYNEQFF
D: -; size: few; V: TRBV27; J: TRBJ2-2; DNA: TGTGCCAGCAGTTTCGGCCGATTCACCGGGGAGCTGTTTTTT; CDR3: CASSFGRFTGELFF
D: -; size: many; V: TRBV20-1; J: TRBJ2-3; DNA: TGCAGTGCTAGAGATCTGGTTAGCTTAGATACGCAGTATTTT; CDR3: CSARDLVSLDTQYF
D: -; size: many; V: TRBV28; J: TRBJ1-6; DNA: TGTGCCAGCAGTTTGGTGGGAGGGGACTCACCCCTCCACTTT; CDR3: CASSLVGGDSPLHF
D: TRBD1; size: -; V: TRBV27; J: TRBJ2-7; DNA: TGTGCCAGCAGTTTGGTGGGACAGAGGTTTCGTGAGCAGTACTTC; CDR3: CASSLVGQRFREQYF
D: -; size: few; V: TRBV5-5; J: TRBJ1-2; DNA: TGTGCCAGCAGCTTGTACGGGGGGGCCTATGGCTACACCTTC; CDR3: CASSLYGGAYGYTF
D: -; size: few; V: TRBV6-2/TRBV6-3; J: TRBJ2-2; DNA: TGTGCCAGCAGTTACAGGGGACCCGGGGAGCTGTTTTTT; CDR3: CASSYRGPGELFF
D: TRBD2; size: -; V: TRBV20-1; J: TRBJ2-1; DNA: TGCAGTGCTAGAGGCGGGAGGGCCCTCAATGAGCAGTTCTTC; CDR3: CSARGGRALNEQFF
D: TRBD1; size: many; V: TRBV6-1; J: TRBJ1-1; DNA: TGTGCCAGCAGTGCCGGACAGGGGAGGACTGAAGCTTTCTTT; CDR3: CASSAGQGRTEAFF
D: TRBD2; size: many; V: TRBV7-9; J: TRBJ2-7; DNA: TGTGCCAGCAGCTTAGCGATGGCTAGCGGGAGCTACGAGCAGTACTTC; CDR3: CASSLAMASGSYEQYF
D: -; size: many; V: TRBV3-1; J: TRBJ1-5; DNA: TGTGCCAGCAGCCAACTCGGCTCCGGGGGAAGCAATCAGCCCCAGCATTTT; CDR3: CASSQLGSGGSNQPQHF
D: -; size: -; V: TRBV6-5; J: TRBJ2-1; DNA: TGTGCCAGCAGTTACGATACAGGCTACAATGAGCAGTTCTTC; CDR3: CASSYDTGYNEQFF
D: -; size: many; V: TRBV7-2; J: TRBJ1-2; DNA: TGTGCCAGCAGCTTAGGGGACAATCCCTTCTATGGCTACACCTTC; CDR3: CASSLGDNPFYGYTF
D: -; size: many; V: TRBV12-3/TRBV12-4; J: TRBJ1-1; DNA: TGTGCCAGCAGCTTAGGAGGGTCAGCCACTGAAGCTTTCTTT; CDR3: CASSLGGSATEAFF
D: -; size: -; V: TRBV27; J: TRBJ1-5; DNA: TGTGCCAGCAGTTTATTTAGGGGGAATCAGCCCCAGCATTTT; CDR3: CASSLFRGNQPQHF
D: -; size: many; V: TRBV6-5; J: TRBJ1-1; DNA: TGTGCCAGCAGTTACTCATGGCAAACGAACACTGAAGCTTTCTTT; CDR3: CASSYSWQTNTEAFF
D: -; size: many; V: TRBV29-1; J: TRBJ2-5; DNA: TGCAGCGTTGAAAGGGAAGGGGCCGTTGGGGAGACCCAGTACTTC; CDR3: CSVEREGAVGETQYF
D: -; size: many; V: TRBV7-2; J: TRBJ2-3; DNA: TGTGCCAGCAGCGATGTCCCCCCAGATACGCAGTATTTT; CDR3: CASSDVPPDTQYF
D: -; size: many; V: TRBV5-1; J: TRBJ1-1; DNA: TGCGCCAGCAGCTTGGCTGGGTTGGGTAACACTGAAGCTTTCTTT; CDR3: CASSLAGLGNTEAFF
D: TRBD1; size: many; V: TRBV20-1; J: TRBJ1-5; DNA: TGCAGTGCTACCCAGGGGGCGAGCAATCAGCCCCAGCATTTT; CDR3: CSATQGASNQPQHF
D: -; size: few; V: TRBV19; J: TRBJ1-4; DNA: TGTGCCAGTCTCTCGACTGCAACTAATGAAAAACTGTTTTTT; CDR3: CASLSTATNEKLFF
D: -; size: many; V: TRBV6-5; J: TRBJ1-5; DNA: TGTGCCAGCAGTTACGTCTCCGGGGGCAGCAATCAGCCCCAGCATTTT; CDR3: CASSYVSGGSNQPQHF
D: -; size: many; V: TRBV28; J: TRBJ1-5; DNA: TGTGCCAGCAGTTTGGCGGACAGTGCCCCGGGCAATCAGCCCCAGCATTTT; CDR3: CASSLADSAPGNQPQHF
D: TRBD1; size: many; V: TRBV7-2; J: TRBJ1-1; DNA: TGCGCCAGCAGCCAGGGGACAGAGGTAACCGAAGCTTTCTTT; CDR3: CASSQGTEVTEAFF
D: -; size: many; V: TRBV27; J: TRBJ1-1; DNA: TGTGCCAGCAAGGGCGGGGCTGAAGCTTTCTTT; CDR3: CASKGGAEAFF
D: TRBD1; size: many; V: TRBV5-5; J: TRBJ1-4; DNA: TGTGCCAGCAGCTATAACCGGGACAGGGAAGAAAAACTGTTTTTT; CDR3: CASSYNRDREEKLFF
D: -; size: many; V: TRBV7-2; J: TRBJ2-5; DNA: TGTGCCAGCAGCCTCCCTTCAGGCGAGACCCAGTACTTC; CDR3: CASSLPSGETQYF
D: -; size: few; V: TRBV3-1; J: TRBJ1-4; DNA: TGTGCCAGCAGCCAAAATTCTGAGGGAGGGGAAAAACTGTTTTTT; CDR3: CASSQNSEGGEKLFF
D: -; size: many; V: TRBV7-2; J: TRBJ2-1; DNA: TGTGCCAGCAGCTTAGTCTCGGGATACAATGAGCAGTTCTTC; CDR3: CASSLVSGYNEQFF
D: -; size: few; V: TRBV7-2; J: TRBJ2-1; DNA: TGTGCCAGCAGCTTGGGGCCACAGGACTTTTCCGAGCAGTTCTTC; CDR3: CASSLGPQDFSEQFF
D: -; size: many; V: TRBV20-1; J: TRBJ2-7; DNA: TGCAGTGCTAGAGATCTACGGGGGGCAAACCCATACGAGCAGTACTTC; CDR3: CSARDLRGANPYEQYF
D: -; size: few; V: TRBV9; J: TRBJ1-1; DNA: TGTGCCAGCAGCGTGGAGAACACTGAAGCTTTCTTT; CDR3: CASSVENTEAFF
D: -; size: few; V: TRBV19; J: TRBJ1-2; DNA: TGTGCCAGTAGTTCCCGAGCGCCGGAGGGCTACACCTTC; CDR3: CASSSRAPEGYTF
D: -; size: few; V: TRBV7-9; J: TRBJ2-3; DNA: TGTGCCAGCAGCCCTCCCGTTATGGTGGATACGCAGTATTTT; CDR3: CASSPPVMVDTQYF
D: TRBD2; size: many; V: TRBV5-1; J: TRBJ2-3; DNA: TGCGCCAGCAGCGCTAGCGGGGGGGCCGGAGATACGCAGTATTTT; CDR3: CASSASGGAGDTQYF
D: -; size: many; V: TRBV5-1; J: TRBJ2-3; DNA: TGCGCCAGCAGCTTAGGCGGGGAGAACGGGGATACGCAGTATTTT; CDR3: CASSLGGENGDTQYF
D: -; size: -; V: TRBV7-3; J: TRBJ1-1; DNA: TGTGCCAGCAGCTCGTCCCGGGAGGCAGGGGTTTCGAACACTGAAGCTTTCTTT; CDR3: CASSSSREAGVSNTEAFF
D: -; size: -; V: TRBV10-3; J: TRBJ2-5; DNA: TGTGCCATCAGTGACAGAGGCTCGGAGGAGACCCAGTACTTC; CDR3: CAISDRGSEETQYF
D: -; size: -; V: TRBV4-1; J: TRBJ2-3; DNA: TGCGCCAGCAGCCGCACGGGGCCCGATACGCAGTATTTT; CDR3: CASSRTGPDTQYF
D: -; size: many; V: TRBV10-1; J: TRBJ1-4; DNA: TGCGCCAGCAGTATTGGACGGAATCCTAATGAAAAACTGTTTTTT; CDR3: CASSIGRNPNEKLFF
D: -; size: -; V: TRBV20-1; J: TRBJ1-6; DNA: TGCAGTGTTTTCGACAATTCACCCCTCCACTTT; CDR3: CSVFDNSPLHF
D: -; size: many; V: TRBV2; J: TRBJ2-3; DNA: TGTGCCAGCAGTGTTTACAGCGATACGCAGTATTTT; CDR3: CASSVYSDTQYF
D: -; size: -; V: TRBV12-3/TRBV12-4; J: TRBJ1-1; DNA: TGTGCCAGCAGACTTTCCGGGACGAACAAGAACACTGAAGCTTTCTTT; CDR3: CASRLSGTNKNTEAFF